Below, one T cell receptor beta chain is given with its context. This sample was included in a study of control samples from healthy donors and cancer patients. This CDR3 contains 12 residues. Germline CDR1 and CDR2: SNHLY and FYNNEI. Trimming stripped 7 bases from V and 11 bases from J, with 17 bases between. Only in-frame clones appear in the TCRdb table, and some are missing; sequencing was by immunoSEQ multiplex PCR. Altogether about 130,000 clones are present, around nine tenths being singletons, with the ten largest covering about 3.4%. The rearrangement joins TRBV2 to TRBJ1-1; maybe TRBD1 (6 bases). The sample was blood. The TCR sequence derives from a man aged 45-60 years in good health. In nucleotides, the CDR3 is TGTGCCAGCACTGAGGGGGGCAGTGGGGCTTTCTTT. It translates to CASTEGGSGAFF.